This T cell receptor beta chain originates from a study of blood T cell repertoires in COVID-19. Worth noting for this clone: The same CDR3 can be traced to other DNA sequences in this sample.

Profiling relied on immunoSEQ multiplex PCR, and the TCRdb table lists in-frame clones only, not all of them. The repertoire has about 220,000 clones, 84% of them found once; the top ten carry approximately 10%. The germline V gene has CDR1 SGHRS and CDR2 YFSETQ. This CDR3 region has 14 residues. Trimming took 2 bases from V and 1 from J; bases not matched to a gene: 0. The chain employs TRBV5-1 and TRBJ2-3, with 8 bases fitting TRBD2. Source material: peripheral blood. The TCR was taken from a man in his fifties or sixties with active or convalescent COVID-19. CDR3 nucleotides: TGCGCCAGCAGCTTAGCGGGGGGCACAGATACGCAGTATTTT. As protein: CASSLAGGTDTQYF.